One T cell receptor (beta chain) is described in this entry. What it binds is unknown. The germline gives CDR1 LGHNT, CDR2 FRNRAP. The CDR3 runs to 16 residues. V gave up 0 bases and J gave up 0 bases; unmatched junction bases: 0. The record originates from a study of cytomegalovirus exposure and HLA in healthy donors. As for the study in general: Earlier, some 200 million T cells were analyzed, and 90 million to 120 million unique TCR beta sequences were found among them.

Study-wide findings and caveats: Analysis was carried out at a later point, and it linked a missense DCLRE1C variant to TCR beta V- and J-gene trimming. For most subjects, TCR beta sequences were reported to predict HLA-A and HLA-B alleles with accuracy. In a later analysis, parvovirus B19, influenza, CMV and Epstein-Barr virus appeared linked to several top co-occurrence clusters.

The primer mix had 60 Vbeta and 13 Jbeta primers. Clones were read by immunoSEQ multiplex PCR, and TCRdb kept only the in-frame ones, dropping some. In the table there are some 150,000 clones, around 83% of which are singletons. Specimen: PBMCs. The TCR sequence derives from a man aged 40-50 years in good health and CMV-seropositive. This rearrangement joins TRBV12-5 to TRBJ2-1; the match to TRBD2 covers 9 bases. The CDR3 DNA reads TGTGCTAGTGGTTTGGTAGCGGGGGGCTCCTACAATGAGCAGTTCTTC. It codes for CASGLVAGGSYNEQFF.